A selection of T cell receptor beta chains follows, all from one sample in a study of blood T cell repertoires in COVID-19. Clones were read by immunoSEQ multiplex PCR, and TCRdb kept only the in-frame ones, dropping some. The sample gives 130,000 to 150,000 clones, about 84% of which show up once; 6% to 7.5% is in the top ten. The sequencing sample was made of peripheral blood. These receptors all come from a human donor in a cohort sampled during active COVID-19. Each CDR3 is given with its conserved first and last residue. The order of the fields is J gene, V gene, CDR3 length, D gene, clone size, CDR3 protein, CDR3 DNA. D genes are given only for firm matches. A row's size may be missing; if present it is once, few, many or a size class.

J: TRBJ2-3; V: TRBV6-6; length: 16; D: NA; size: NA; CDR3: CASTPSRGGAADTQYF; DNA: TGTGCCAGCACTCCCTCTAGGGGGGGCGCCGCAGATACGCAGTATTTT
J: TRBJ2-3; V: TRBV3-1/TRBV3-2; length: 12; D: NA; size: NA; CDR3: CASSPSTDTQYF; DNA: TGTGCCAGCAGCCCTAGCACAGATACGCAGTATTTT
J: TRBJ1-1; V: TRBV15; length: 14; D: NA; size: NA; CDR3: CATSTIGRGTEAFF; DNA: TGTGCCACCAGCACAATCGGGAGGGGGACTGAAGCTTTCTTT
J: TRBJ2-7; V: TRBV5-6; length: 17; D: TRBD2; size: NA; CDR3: CASSSLAGGWRSYEQYF; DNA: TGTGCCAGCAGCTCCCTAGCGGGGGGATGGCGGTCCTACGAGCAGTACTTC
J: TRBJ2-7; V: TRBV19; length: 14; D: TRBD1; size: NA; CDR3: CASKTGQGPGEQYF; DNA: TGTGCCAGTAAGACGGGACAGGGGCCGGGTGAGCAGTACTTC
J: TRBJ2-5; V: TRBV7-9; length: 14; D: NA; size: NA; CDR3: CASSTGLNGETQYF; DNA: TGTGCCAGCAGCACGGGACTCAACGGGGAGACCCAGTACTTC
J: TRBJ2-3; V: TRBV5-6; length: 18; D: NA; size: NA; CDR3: CASSSGMFWGGYTDTQYF; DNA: TGTGCCAGCAGCTCTGGGATGTTTTGGGGGGGCTACACAGATACGCAGTATTTT
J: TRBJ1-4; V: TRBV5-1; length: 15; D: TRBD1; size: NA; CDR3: CASSLVQGGNEKLFF; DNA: TGCGCCAGCAGCTTGGTACAGGGGGGGAATGAAAAACTGTTTTTT
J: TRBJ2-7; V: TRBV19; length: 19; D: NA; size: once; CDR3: CASSPIGGAPVQGTYEQYF; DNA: TGTGCCAGTAGCCCCATTGGGGGGGCGCCGGTCCAGGGAACCTACGAGCAGTACTTC
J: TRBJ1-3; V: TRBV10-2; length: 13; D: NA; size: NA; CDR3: CASRVGPGNTIYF; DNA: TGCGCCAGCAGGGTGGGGCCTGGAAACACCATATATTTT
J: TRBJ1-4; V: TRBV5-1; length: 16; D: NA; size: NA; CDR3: CASSFDSIPSNEKLFF; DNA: TGCGCCAGCAGCTTTGACAGTATCCCCTCTAATGAAAAACTGTTTTTT
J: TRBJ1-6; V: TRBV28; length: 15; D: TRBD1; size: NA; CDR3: CASSPRDRENSPLHF; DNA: TGTGCCAGCAGTCCCCGAGACAGGGAGAATTCACCCCTCCACTTT
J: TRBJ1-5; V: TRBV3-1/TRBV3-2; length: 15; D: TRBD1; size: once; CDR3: CASSQEQGREQPQHF; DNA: TGTGCCAGCAGCCAAGAACAGGGGCGGGAACAGCCCCAGCATTTT
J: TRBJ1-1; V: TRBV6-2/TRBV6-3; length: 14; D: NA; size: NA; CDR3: CASSDSRDGTEAFF; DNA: TGTGCCAGCAGCGACTCCAGGGATGGCACTGAAGCTTTCTTT
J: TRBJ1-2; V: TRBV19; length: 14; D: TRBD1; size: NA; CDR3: CASSARQGNYGYTF; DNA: TGTGCCAGTAGTGCCCGACAGGGAAACTATGGCTACACCTTC
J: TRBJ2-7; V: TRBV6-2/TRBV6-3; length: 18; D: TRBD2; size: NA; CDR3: CASSSNPTGASGDYGQYF; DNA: TGTGCCAGCAGCTCGAATCCTACAGGGGCTAGCGGGGACTACGGGCAGTACTTC
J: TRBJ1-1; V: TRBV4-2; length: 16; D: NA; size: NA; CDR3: CASSQDLQGLGTEAFF; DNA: TGTGCCAGCAGCCAAGACCTACAGGGTTTGGGCACTGAAGCTTTCTTT
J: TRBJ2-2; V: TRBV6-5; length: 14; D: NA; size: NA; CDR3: CASQDRMLTGELFF; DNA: TGTGCCAGTCAAGACAGAATGCTCACCGGGGAGCTGTTTTTT
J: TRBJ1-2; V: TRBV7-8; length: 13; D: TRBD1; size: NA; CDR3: CASSSTGIHGYTF; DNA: TGTGCCAGCAGTTCGACAGGGATCCATGGCTACACCTTC
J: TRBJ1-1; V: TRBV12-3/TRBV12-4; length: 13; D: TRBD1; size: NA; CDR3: CASSEGAGTEAFF; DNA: TGTGCCAGCAGCGAGGGGGCAGGGACTGAAGCTTTCTTT
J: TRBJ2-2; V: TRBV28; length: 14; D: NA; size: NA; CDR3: CASSLGQNTGELFF; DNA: TGTGCCAGCAGTTTGGGGCAGAACACCGGGGAGCTGTTTTTT
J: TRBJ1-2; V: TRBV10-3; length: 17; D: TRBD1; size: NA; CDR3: CAIRGEPGTGGPYGYTF; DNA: TGTGCCATCAGGGGGGAACCCGGGACAGGGGGACCCTATGGCTACACCTTC
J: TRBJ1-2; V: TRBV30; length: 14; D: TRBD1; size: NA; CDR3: CAWAPLQGLSGYTF; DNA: TGTGCCTGGGCGCCTCTACAGGGGTTGTCTGGCTACACCTTC
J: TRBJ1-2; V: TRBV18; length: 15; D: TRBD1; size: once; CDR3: CASSPQGQGGVGYTF; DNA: TGTGCCAGCTCACCACAGGGACAGGGGGGAGTTGGCTACACCTTC
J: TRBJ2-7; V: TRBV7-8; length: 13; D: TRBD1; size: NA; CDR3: CASRGTGGYEQYF; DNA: TGTGCCAGCAGGGGGACAGGGGGCTACGAGCAGTACTTC
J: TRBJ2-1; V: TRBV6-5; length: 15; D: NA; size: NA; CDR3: CASSQTGPQYNEQFF; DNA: TGTGCCAGCAGTCAAACAGGCCCCCAATACAATGAGCAGTTCTTC
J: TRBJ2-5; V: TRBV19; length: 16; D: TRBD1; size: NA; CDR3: CASSIAGQSPKETQYF; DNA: TGTGCCAGTAGTATAGCGGGACAGAGCCCAAAAGAGACCCAGTACTTC
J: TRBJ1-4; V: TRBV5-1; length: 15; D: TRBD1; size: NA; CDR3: CASSSGQPTNEKLFF; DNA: TGCGCCAGCAGCTCGGGACAGCCGACTAATGAAAAACTGTTTTTT
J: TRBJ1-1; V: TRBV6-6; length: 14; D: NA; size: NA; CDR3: CASTPSGLNTEAFF; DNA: TGTGCCAGCACCCCCTCAGGGTTGAACACTGAAGCTTTCTTT
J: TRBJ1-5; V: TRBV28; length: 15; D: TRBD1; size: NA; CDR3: CASSLSGGSNQPQHF; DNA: TGTGCCAGCAGTTTGTCAGGGGGAAGCAATCAGCCCCAGCATTTT
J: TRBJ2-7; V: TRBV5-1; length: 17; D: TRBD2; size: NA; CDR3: CASSPGLAGDSTYEQYF; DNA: TGCGCCAGCAGCCCGGGACTAGCGGGGGATTCAACCTACGAGCAGTACTTC
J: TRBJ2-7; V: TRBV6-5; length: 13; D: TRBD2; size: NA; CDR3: CASRRDPSGGQYF; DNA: TGTGCCAGCCGACGGGACCCGTCGGGAGGGCAGTACTTC
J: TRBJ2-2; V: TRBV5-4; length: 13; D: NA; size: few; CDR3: CASSLAYTGELFF; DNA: TGTGCCAGCAGCTTGGCCTACACCGGGGAGCTGTTTTTT
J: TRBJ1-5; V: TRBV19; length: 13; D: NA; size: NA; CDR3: CASSTHGNQPQHF; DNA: TGTGCCAGTAGTACCCATGGCAATCAGCCCCAGCATTTT
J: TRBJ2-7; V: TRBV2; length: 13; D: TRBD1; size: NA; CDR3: CASSRDRVGEQYF; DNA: TGTGCCAGCAGTCGGGACAGGGTGGGGGAGCAGTACTTC
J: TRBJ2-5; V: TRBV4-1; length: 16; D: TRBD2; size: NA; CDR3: CASSLGLAGLQETQYF; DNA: TGCGCCAGCAGCCTCGGACTAGCGGGACTACAAGAGACCCAGTACTTC
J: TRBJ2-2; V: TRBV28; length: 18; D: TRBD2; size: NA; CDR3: CASTKSGLAGENTGELFF; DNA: TGTGCCAGCACCAAATCGGGACTAGCGGGGGAGAACACCGGGGAGCTGTTTTTT
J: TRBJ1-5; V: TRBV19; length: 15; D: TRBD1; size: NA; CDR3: CASSIDRGIGQPQHF; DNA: TGTGCCAGTAGTATAGACAGGGGGATAGGGCAGCCCCAGCATTTT
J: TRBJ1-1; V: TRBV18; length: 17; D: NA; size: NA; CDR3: CASSPSLTQGGNTEAFF; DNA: TGTGCCAGCTCACCGTCTCTAACACAGGGCGGGAACACTGAAGCTTTCTTT
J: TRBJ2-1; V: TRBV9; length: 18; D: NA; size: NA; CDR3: CASSVVWLGRISYNEQFF; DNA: TGTGCCAGCAGCGTAGTTTGGTTGGGGCGGATTTCCTACAATGAGCAGTTCTTC
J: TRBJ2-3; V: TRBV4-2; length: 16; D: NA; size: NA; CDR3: CASSQVSRRGPDTQYF; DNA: TGTGCCAGCAGCCAAGTTTCTAGGAGGGGTCCAGATACGCAGTATTTT
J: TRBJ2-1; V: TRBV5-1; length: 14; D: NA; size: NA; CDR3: CASSLGGVFNEQFF; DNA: TGCGCCAGCAGCTTGGGCGGGGTATTCAATGAGCAGTTCTTC
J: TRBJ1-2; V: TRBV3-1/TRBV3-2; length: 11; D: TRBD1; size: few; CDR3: CASRHRGSYTF; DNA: TGTGCCAGCAGGCACAGGGGTTCCTACACCTTC